This T cell receptor (beta chain) is drawn from a study of cytomegalovirus exposure and HLA in healthy donors. Germline CDR1 and CDR2: SGHRS and YFSETQ. With 5 bases clipped from V and 7 bases from J, the junction kept 9 bases outside the gene matches. This CDR3 has 15 amino acids. There were likely unrecorded immune exposures, though donors were nominally healthy when sampled. The primer mix had 60 Vbeta and 13 Jbeta primers. As handled by the study authors: Roughly 11 million of the roughly 77 million unique TCR beta chains counted in a later analysis were shared. The repertoire was sequenced with immunoSEQ multiplex PCR; TCRdb's copy has only in-frame clones and lacks some. V and J calls and clone size follow that table, whereas D and trimming were derived from the DNA. This table holds 200,000 or so clones, around 83% found once.

The gene calls are TRBV5-1 and TRBJ1-6; 7 bases match TRBD1. The sample consisted of PBMCs. The sequence was obtained from a woman younger than 35 in good health and CMV-seronegative. The CDR3 nucleotides are TGCGCCAGCAGTCCCCGACAGGGTGGAAATTCACCCCTCCACTTT. It is translated as CASSPRQGGNSPLHF. The full variable domain, in which reference TRBV5-1 and TRBJ1-6 provide the parts outside the CDR3, is KAGVTQTPRYLIKTRGQQVTLSCSPISGHRSVSWYQQTPGQGLQFLFEYFSETQRNKGNFPGRFSGRQFSNSRSEMNVSTLELGDSALYLCASSPRQGGNSPLHFGNGTRLTVT.